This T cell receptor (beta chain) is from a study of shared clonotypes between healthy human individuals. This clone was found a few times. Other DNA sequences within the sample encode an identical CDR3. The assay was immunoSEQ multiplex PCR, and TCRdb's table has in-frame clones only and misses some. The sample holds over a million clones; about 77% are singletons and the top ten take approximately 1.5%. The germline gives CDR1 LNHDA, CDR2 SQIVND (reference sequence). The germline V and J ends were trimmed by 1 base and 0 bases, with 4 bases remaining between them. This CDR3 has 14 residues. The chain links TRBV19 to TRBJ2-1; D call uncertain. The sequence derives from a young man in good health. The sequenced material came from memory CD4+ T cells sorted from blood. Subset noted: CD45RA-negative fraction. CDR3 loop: CASSIGGSYNEQFF. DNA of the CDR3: TGTGCCAGTAGTATAGGTGGCTCCTACAATGAGCAGTTCTTC.